The clone carrying this T cell receptor (beta chain) appeared a few times. Its specificity is not known. Naive CD8 libraries came from roughly 20,000 to 1,000,000 sorted cells with 10%, 30% or 50% RNA. For naive CD8 T cells, sorting used the CD8+CD4-CCR7+CD45RA+ phenotype. TCRdb reprocessed the PCR reads with MiXCR, giving one entry per CDR3 protein. The sample records 79,000 or so distinct CDR3 sequences, approximately 23% being singletons. This record belongs to a study of molecular identifiers for immune sequencing clone quantification. The overall study: For replicates, RNA isolated from around 20,000 or 99,000 naive CD8 cells was divided into five portions, of which four were sequenced.

Trimming took 7 bases from V and 6 from J; bases not matched to a gene: 16. Germline V gene sequence: CDR1 SEHNR, CDR2 FQNEAQ (reference sequence). This CDR3 contains 16 residues. General study points: In a background of over 750,000 naive cells, spiked Jurkat TCR RNA from one cell was reportedly detectable.

V is TRBV7-9 and J is TRBJ2-3; TRBD1 agrees at 7 bases. This receptor was identified in a human donor in good health. Some libraries in this study had Jurkat cell RNA spiked in. Sequences were obtained from naive CD8+ T cells from blood, with Jurkat cell RNA spiked in. Stated subset: FACS-sorted CD8+CD4-CCR7+CD45RA+ naive T cells. CDR3: CASIPADRVLDDTQYF. The CDR3 DNA sequence: TGTGCCAGCATCCCGGCTGACAGGGTTTTAGATGATACGCAGTATTTT.